This T cell receptor beta chain was observed in a study of blood T cell repertoires in COVID-19. Overall study: Samples representing acute and convalescent COVID-19 were sourced from the United States, Italy and Spain. From T cells, B-cell-depleted T cells, or PBMCs came the material, which was cDNA or gDNA.

There are 15 residues in the CDR3. Trimming stripped 4 bases from V and 7 bases from J, with 17 bases between. Germline V gene sequence: CDR1 SGHKS, CDR2 YYEKEE (reference sequence). Sequencing used immunoSEQ multiplex PCR; TCRdb keeps in-frame clones, though not all of them. The sample lists some 250,000 clones; 81% were seen once. The source material was peripheral blood. This clonotype was obtained from a woman aged 60-70 years with active or convalescent COVID-19. The chain joins TRBV5-5 to TRBJ1-4, with a weak D call TRBD1 (6 bases). The CDR3 sequence: CASSPGGGAGEKLFF. For the CDR3, the DNA is TGTGCCAGCAGCCCTGGTGGGGGCGCGGGTGAAAAACTGTTTTTT.